Presented here are 28 T cell receptor beta chains from one specimen sequenced in a study of CD8+ T cells in alopecia areata. Extracted RNA was reverse transcribed into cDNA, the sequencing template. Data came from immunoSEQ multiplex PCR; TCRdb stores just in-frame clones and leaves some out. The sample lists 140,000 to 150,000 clones; about nine tenths were seen once. Sequencing was performed on CD8+ T cells sorted from blood, taken at week 0. The source is a human donor with alopecia areata.

V usage is TRBV7-9 and J usage is TRBJ2-5; TRBD2 agrees at 9 bases. The CDR3 is 15 residues long. V was clipped by 2 bases and J by 11 bases; unmatched bases: 12. Germline-derived CDR1 and CDR2 are SEHNR and FQNEAQ (reference sequence). For the CDR3, the DNA is TGTGCCAGCAGCTTACTGGCGGGAGGGATGGAGGAGCAGTACTTC. It is translated as CASSLLAGGMEEQYF. The whole variable domain, remainder taken from reference TRBV7-9 and TRBJ2-5, is DTGVSQNPRHKITKRGQNVTFRCDPISEHNRLYWYRQTLGQGPEFLTYFQNEAQLEKSRLLSDRFSAERPKGSFSTLEIQRTEQGDSAMYLCASSLLAGGMEEQYFGPGTRLLVL.

This chain uses TRBV19 with TRBJ1-2, with unresolved D. V was shortened by 4 bases and J by 3 bases, with 6 bases between the two germline ends. The CDR3 spans 12 residues. Germline CDR1 is LNHDA and CDR2 is SQIVND (reference sequence). Written as DNA, the CDR3 is TGTGCCAGTAGTAGCAGCGACTATGGCTACACCTTC. Its protein is CASSSSDYGYTF. Drawing the rest from reference TRBV19 and TRBJ1-2, the complete variable domain is DGGITQSPKYLFRKEGQNVTLSCEQNLNHDAMYWYRQDPGQGLRLIYYSQIVNDFQKGDIAEGYSVSREKKESFPLTVTSAQKNPTAFYLCASSSSDYGYTFGSGTRLTVV.

This sequence joins TRBV2 and TRBJ2-7; possibly TRBD1 for D (6 bases). Trimming pared 6 bases from V and 2 bases from J, leaving 11 bases between. The CDR3 is made up of 13 amino acids. Germline loops: CDR1 SNHLY, CDR2 FYNNEI. The CDR3 protein is CASRDRPAYEQYF. As DNA, the CDR3 is TGTGCCAGCAGGGACAGACCAGCCTACGAGCAGTACTTC.

This clone was detected a few times. Here the CDR3 DNA reads TGTGCCAGCAGCTCAGAGACTTTCACAGATACGCAGTATTTT. As protein: CASSSETFTDTQYF. The chain joins TRBV7-9 to TRBJ2-3; D is unclear. The germline CDR1 and CDR2 sequences are SEHNR and FQNEAQ (reference sequence). There are 14 residues in the CDR3. V was trimmed by 4 bases and J by 2 bases, leaving 10 bases between them.

The chain couples TRBV5-4 to TRBJ2-1; D not resolved. V was cut by 4 bases and J by 9 bases, with 8 bases left in between. The CDR3 runs 11 residues. Germline V lookup: CDR1 SGHNT, CDR2 YYREEE (reference sequence). CDR3 nucleotide sequence: TGTGCCAGCAGCATTAGCAGTGAGCAGTTCTTC. Translation: CASSISSEQFF.

The rearrangement uses TRBV7-9 and TRBJ2-1, with a tentative D call TRBD1 (8 bases). Trimming removed 4 bases from V and 16 bases from J, with 26 bases in between. CDR3 length equals 15 residues. The germline V gene encodes CDR1 SEHNR and CDR2 FQNEAQ (reference sequence). DNA for the CDR3: TGTGCCAGCAGCTCGGACAGGGACAACGGGAGGCTCCTCTTCTTC. It codes for CASSSDRDNGRLLFF. The full variable domain, rest sourced from reference TRBV7-9 and TRBJ2-1, is DTGVSQNPRHKITKRGQNVTFRCDPISEHNRLYWYRQTLGQGPEFLTYFQNEAQLEKSRLLSDRFSAERPKGSFSTLEIQRTEQGDSAMYLCASSSDRDNGRLLFFGPGTRLTVL.

This clone has a handful of counts. The CDR3 bases are TGTGCCAGCAGTCCGGGGCCTGAAAAACTGTTTTTT. Amino acid sequence: CASSPGPEKLFF. The rearrangement uses TRBV2 and TRBJ1-4, with D perhaps TRBD1 (5 bases). V shed 5 bases and J shed 7 bases, with 8 bases lying between them. The CDR3 has 12 residues. Germline loops: CDR1 SNHLY, CDR2 FYNNEI.

The chain is built from TRBV7-6 and TRBJ2-1; 9 nucleotides line up with TRBD2. Germline lookup yields CDR1 SGHVS and CDR2 FNYEAQ. CDR3 length: 13 amino acids. V trimming: 5 bases; J trimming: 14 bases; junction bases outside the gene matches: 10. The chain's CDR3 is CASSTETSGHEFF. DNA for the CDR3: TGTGCCAGCAGCACAGAAACTAGCGGGCACGAGTTCTTC.

The chain recombines TRBV7-9 with TRBJ2-6; TRBD1 agrees at 10 bases. The CDR3 totals 18 residues. J gave up 2 bases and V 2 bases, and 6 bases lay outside the gene matches. Germline assignment: CDR1 SEHNR and CDR2 FQNEAQ (reference sequence). CDR3 sequence reads: CASSLRDRGLAGANVLTF. The CDR3 nucleotides read TGTGCCAGCAGCTTACGCGACAGGGGGCTAGCTGGGGCCAACGTCCTGACTTTC.

The V gene is TRBV7-3, the J gene TRBJ2-3, with D possibly matching TRBD1 (5 bases). CDR1 SGHTA and CDR2 FQGTGA come from the germline V gene. This CDR3 region has 13 residues. Deletions cut 5 bases from V and 3 bases from J, with 9 bases between. CDR3 sequence (DNA): TGTGCCAGCAGCGAAAAGGGGACAGATACGCAGTATTTT. As protein: CASSEKGTDTQYF.

The chain uses TRBV5-5 and TRBJ2-7, with 10 bases identical to TRBD2. The germline gives CDR1 SGHKS, CDR2 YYEKEE (reference sequence). V lost 2 bases and J lost 5; bases outside the gene matches: 10. The CDR3 has 16 amino acids. CDR3 region: CASSFIASGSKDEQYF. The CDR3 region has the DNA TGTGCCAGCAGCTTTATCGCTAGCGGGAGTAAGGACGAGCAGTACTTC.

In this sample, this clone turned up a few times. The V call is TRBV5-1, the J call TRBJ2-1; D is ambiguous. V was trimmed by 0 bases and J by 6 bases, leaving 4 bases between them. Germline CDR1 and CDR2: SGHRS and YFSETQ. The CDR3 covers 12 residues. The CDR3 sequence is CASSLAGNEQFF. In nucleotides, the CDR3 is TGCGCCAGCAGCTTGGCCGGCAATGAGCAGTTCTTC.

The chain is built from TRBV7-9 and TRBJ2-5; maybe TRBD1 (5 bases). The CDR3 is 16 residues long. Germline V lookup: CDR1 SEHNR, CDR2 FQNEAQ (reference sequence). V shed 5 bases and J shed 3 bases, with 19 bases lying between them. CDR3 in DNA: TGTGCCAGCAGCCCAGGAGTCAGGGTTGTTGAAGAGACCCAGTACTTC. Translating it yields CASSPGVRVVEETQYF. Full variable domain (rest looked up from reference TRBV7-9 and TRBJ2-5): DTGVSQNPRHKITKRGQNVTFRCDPISEHNRLYWYRQTLGQGPEFLTYFQNEAQLEKSRLLSDRFSAERPKGSFSTLEIQRTEQGDSAMYLCASSPGVRVVEETQYFGPGTRLLVL.

V gene TRBV7-9 combines with J gene TRBJ2-3, with D uncertain. CDR3 size: 13 residues. CDR1 is SEHNR and CDR2 is FQNEAQ in the germline V gene (reference sequence). Trimming pared 0 bases from V and 4 bases from J, leaving 5 bases between. The CDR3 DNA is TGTGCCAGCAGCTTAGCCTTATCAGATACGCAGTATTTT. It translates to CASSLALSDTQYF.

The J gene is TRBJ1-3, the V gene TRBV30; tentative D call: TRBD1 (5 bases). Between the trimmed V and J ends, which lost 6 bases and 1 base, there was a span of 7 bases. CDR1 is GTSNPN and CDR2 is SVGIG in the germline V gene (reference sequence). The CDR3 contains 12 residues. The CDR3 bases are TGTGCCTGTGAGGGGTCTGGAAACACCATATATTTT. This encodes CACEGSGNTIYF. Using reference TRBV30 and TRBJ1-3 for the parts outside the CDR3, the full variable domain is SQTIHQWPATLVQPVGSPLSLECTVEGTSNPNLYWYRQAAGRGLQLLFYSVGIGQISSEVPQNLSASRPQDRQFILSSKKLLLSDSGFYLCACEGSGNTIYFGEGSWLTVV.

A remark on this clone: The same CDR3 arises from other DNA sequences in this sample as well. The DNA for the CDR3 is TGCGCCAGCAGCCAAGGACGTAACACCGGGGAGCTGTTTTTT. It is translated as CASSQGRNTGELFF. This sequence joins TRBV4-1 and TRBJ2-2; no definite D call. The V gene's germline CDR1 is MGHRA and CDR2 YSYEKL. CDR3 size: 14 residues. V was pared by 1 base and J by 2 bases, with 5 bases between.

Comments on this clone: At one boundary the junction diverges from the germline segment, which might be a read error. Other DNA sequences within the sample encode an identical CDR3. The chain is built from TRBV7-9 and TRBJ1-5, with a weak D call TRBD1 (6 bases). This CDR3 spans 12 amino acids. Germline V gene data show CDR1 as SEHNR and CDR2 as FQNEAQ (reference sequence). Here the CDR3 DNA reads TGTGCCAGCACCAGGGGAGGTCAGCCCCAGCATTTC. Translated: CASTRGGQPQHF.

The chain joins TRBV5-1 to TRBJ2-7; TRBD1 aligns across 9 bases. The germline CDR1 and CDR2 sequences are SGHRS and YFSETQ. This CDR3 is 15 amino acids long. With 7 bases clipped from V and 3 bases from J, the junction kept 11 bases outside the gene matches. CDR3 protein: CASSRGDREGYEQYF. The CDR3, as DNA: TGCGCCAGCTCTCGAGGGGACAGGGAGGGCTACGAGCAGTACTTC.

This chain connects TRBV27 to TRBJ2-2; 7 nucleotides match TRBD1. Germline loops: CDR1 MNHEY, CDR2 SMNVEV (reference sequence). The ends lost 1 base at V and 5 bases at J; junction bases unmatched: 4. CDR3 length: 15 residues. CDR3: CASSLWQGETGELFF. The CDR3 nucleotides are TGTGCCAGCAGTTTATGGCAGGGGGAAACCGGGGAGCTGTTTTTT.

A few counts support this clone. CDR3 residues: CASSHQGTPTDTQYF. The CDR3 DNA is TGTGCCAGCAGTCACCAGGGGACCCCCACAGATACGCAGTATTTT. The rearrangement joins TRBV25-1 to TRBJ2-3; a possible D gene is TRBD1 (6 bases). The length of the CDR3 is 15 residues. Germline CDR1 is MGHDK and CDR2 is SYGVNS. Trimming took 5 bases from V and 2 from J, leaving 14 bases between them.

The sample holds one count of this clone. This chain links TRBV5-1 with TRBJ2-7, with TRBD1 identical over 8 bases. Trimming cost V 4 bases and J 3 bases; bases outside gene matches: 15. The length of the CDR3 is 17 residues. Germline V lookup: CDR1 SGHRS, CDR2 YFSETQ. CDR3 loop: CASSPADGQGVVYEQYF. The CDR3 DNA is TGCGCCAGCAGCCCAGCCGACGGACAGGGAGTCGTCTACGAGCAGTACTTC.

A single count supports this clone. The gene calls are TRBV7-9 and TRBJ1-1; possibly TRBD1 for D (6 bases). V lost 4 bases and J 0 bases, leaving 15 bases between the germline ends. The CDR3 has 16 residues. CDR1 is SEHNR and CDR2 is FQNEAQ in the germline V gene (reference sequence). The CDR3, as DNA: TGTGCCAGCAGCTCCGGACAGACATCAATGAACACTGAAGCTTTCTTT. This encodes CASSSGQTSMNTEAFF.

CDR3 bases: TGTGCCAGCAGACCTGGGGGGGGACCAGAGACCCAGTACTTC. As protein: CASRPGGGPETQYF. This chain uses TRBV6-1 with TRBJ2-5; 7 bases map to TRBD2. This CDR3 spans 14 amino acids. The germline gives CDR1 MNHNS, CDR2 SASEGT. The junction had 8 bases not matched to a gene; V was cut back by 6 bases and J by 4 bases.

Points on this clone: Other DNA sequences from this sample encode an identical CDR3 as well. The chain couples TRBV5-1 to TRBJ2-2; D remains ambiguous. Germline CDR1 SGHRS, CDR2 YFSETQ. Trimming pared 0 bases from V and 8 bases from J, leaving 8 bases between. CDR3 length: 13 residues. CDR3: CASSLARTGELFF. CDR3 DNA: TGCGCCAGCAGCTTGGCGCGTACTGGGGAGCTGTTTTTT.

This clone came up a few times. The chain carries TRBV29-1 and TRBJ2-7; D gene unclear. The ends were cut back, 1 base at V and 6 bases at J, with 7 bases in the middle. CDR3 length: 11 residues. Germline loops: CDR1 SQVTM, CDR2 ANQGSEA. This chain's CDR3 is CSVEGRSEQYF. The CDR3 DNA is TGCAGCGTTGAAGGAAGGAGCGAGCAGTACTTC.

The rearrangement uses TRBV4-1 and TRBJ2-1, with D unclear. In germline, CDR1 is MGHRA, CDR2 YSYEKL. The CDR3 runs 14 residues. The V and J ends lost 0 bases and 6 bases respectively, with 9 bases between them. The CDR3 DNA sequence: TGCGCCAGCAGCCAAGATCCCCACAGCAATGAGCAGTTCTTC. Its translation is CASSQDPHSNEQFF.

The chain has TRBV6-4 and TRBJ2-3; D not resolved. Trimming pared 0 bases from V and 5 bases from J, leaving 12 bases between. Germline V gene sequence: CDR1 MRHNA, CDR2 SNTAGT. The CDR3 extends over 15 amino acids. Here the CDR3 DNA reads TGTGCCAGCAGTGACTCTTTTAGCTCTGGAGATACGCAGTATTTT. It specifies CASSDSFSSGDTQYF.

The rearrangement joins TRBV4-1 to TRBJ1-2; D not certain. CDR1 is MGHRA, CDR2 YSYEKL, per germline. This CDR3 contains 14 residues. With 4 bases removed from V and 5 bases from J, the gap between germline ends came to 14 bases. CDR3 DNA sequence: TGCGCCAGCAGCCCCCGCGGGTCTGAGTATGGCTACACCTTC. It translates to CASSPRGSEYGYTF.